The sequence of this TCR beta chain was determined in a study of chemoradiotherapy in HPV16-positive cancers (dated by TCRdb to between 2021 and 2024). Context from the whole study: Candidate HPV-specific T-cell clones and common TCR motifs were defined through functional T-cell assays on cells from a couple of HPV16-positive patients. Whether T-cell immunity against the HPV oncoproteins E6 and E7 changes during chemoradiotherapy and whether survival is affected by this immunity were examined in the study. Next, the candidate HPV-specific TCRs and motifs were followed in TCR repertoires from about 90 patients with HPV-related cancers.

The library was built by means of the immunoSEQ multiplex PCR assay. The table was pulled from immuneACCESS by TCRdb, which kept in-frame rearrangements only. Such tables lose some clones; where checked, under half of the loss comes from unresolved V genes, and the rest has no known cause. In this sample the table shows fewer than 30,000 clones, around 94% of which occur a single time. Roughly 2.5% of the sample belongs to the ten largest clones. Taken from the germline V gene (reference sequence), the CDR1 and CDR2 loops are LNHDA and SQIVND. Trimming removed 5 bases from V and 10 bases from J, leaving 15 bases between the germline ends. Its CDR3 holds 14 amino acids, cysteine through phenylalanine. The read is trimmed to its CDR3 DNA, 42 bases read in frame from base 1. The investigation overall reported the following: The functional definition of HPV-specific T cells was derived from only a couple of HPV16-positive patients, and the survival association was reported for HPV16-positive patients. In HPV16-positive patients, expansion of HPV-responsive T cells during chemoradiotherapy was found to be associated with improved recurrence-free survival. Expansion of candidate HPV-specific clones and E7-related TCR motifs was observed in the tumor microenvironment during treatment, whereas no such expansion was observed for non-HPV-specific T cells.

A remark on this clone: It lacks a known antigen. The sample holds no much larger clone one base away, and base qualities are not on file.

Repertoires were sampled repeatedly over the course of chemoradiotherapy so that clonal expansion in the tumor microenvironment could be followed. Here the chain combines TRBV19 and TRBJ1-6; confidence is insufficient to name the D gene. The specimen was taken from a patient who underwent chemoradiotherapy. This TCR came from a human donor with HPV-associated anogenital cancer. The nucleotide sequence reads TGTGCCAGTAGTCAGGAGTCCTCAAGATCACCCCTCCACTTT. Translated, this is CASSQESSRSPLHF.